This T cell receptor (beta chain) was sequenced in a study of blood T cell repertoires in COVID-19. Study background: Collection of acute and convalescent COVID-19 samples took place in the United States, Italy and Spain. PBMCs, B-cell-depleted T cells, or T cells were the source of the cDNA or gDNA that made up the material.

In the study's own analysis: Reference gene primer amplification in the assay estimated nucleated cell counts. Assay used: immunoSEQ multiplex PCR; TCRdb lists only in-frame clones, some missing. V and J calls plus clone size are reproduced from that table; the DNA served to infer D and trimming. The data show roughly 42,000 clones, roughly three quarters seen once. Germline values: CDR1 SNHLY, CDR2 FYNNEI. V shed 6 bases, J shed 0 bases, and the junction held 12 bases outside the gene matches. The CDR3 runs 17 residues. The receptor's source is an elderly woman with acute or convalescent COVID-19. The rearrangement joins TRBV2 to TRBJ1-2, with TRBD1 matching 8 bases. The sample taken for sequencing was peripheral blood. As DNA, the CDR3 is TGTGCCAGCAGCCTCCGACCAGGGGGCCCAACTAACTATGGCTACACCTTC. Protein product: CASSLRPGGPTNYGYTF.